The entry below gives a single TCR beta chain sequence along with its context. The data belong to a study of technical replicates of blood from a few donors. TCRdb's table, derived via immunoSEQ multiplex PCR, lists solely in-frame clones and lacks some. The sample carries 11,000 to 15,000 clones, around 82% recorded once. Sequenced input: PBMCs. The clonotype was recovered from a human donor in good health.

The CDR3 is CASSQNREVQETQYF. The CDR3 coding sequence is TGCGCCAGCAGCCAAAATCGGGAGGTCCAAGAGACCCAGTACTTC. The chain has TRBV4-1 and TRBJ2-5; 7 bases align to TRBD2. This CDR3 comprises 15 residues. The V gene's germline CDR1 is MGHRA and CDR2 YSYEKL. With 2 bases clipped from V and 1 base from J, the junction kept 4 bases outside the gene matches.